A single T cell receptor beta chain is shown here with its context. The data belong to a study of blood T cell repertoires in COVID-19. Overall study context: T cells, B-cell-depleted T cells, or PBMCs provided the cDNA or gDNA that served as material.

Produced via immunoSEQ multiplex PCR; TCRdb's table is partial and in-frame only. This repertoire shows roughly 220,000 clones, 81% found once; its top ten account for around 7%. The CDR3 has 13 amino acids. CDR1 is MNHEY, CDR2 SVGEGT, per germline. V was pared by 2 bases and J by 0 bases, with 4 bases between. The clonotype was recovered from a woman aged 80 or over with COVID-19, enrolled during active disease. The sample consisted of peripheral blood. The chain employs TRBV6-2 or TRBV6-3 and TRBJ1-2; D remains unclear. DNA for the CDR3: TGTGCCAGCAGTTACAGAGCTAACTATGGCTACACCTTC. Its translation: CASSYRANYGYTF.